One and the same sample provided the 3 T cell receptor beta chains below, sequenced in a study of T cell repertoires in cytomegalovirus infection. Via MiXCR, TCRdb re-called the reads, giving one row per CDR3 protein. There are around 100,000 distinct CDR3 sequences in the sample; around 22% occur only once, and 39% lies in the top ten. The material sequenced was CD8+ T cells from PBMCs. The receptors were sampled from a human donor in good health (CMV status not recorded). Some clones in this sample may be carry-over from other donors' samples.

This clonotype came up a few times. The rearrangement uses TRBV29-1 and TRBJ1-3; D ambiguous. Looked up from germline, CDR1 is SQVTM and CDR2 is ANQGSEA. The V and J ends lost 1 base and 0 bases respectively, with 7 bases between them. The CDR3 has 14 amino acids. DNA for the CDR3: TGCAGCGTTGAAGGCGGGGACTCTGGAAACACCATATATTTT. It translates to CSVEGGDSGNTIYF. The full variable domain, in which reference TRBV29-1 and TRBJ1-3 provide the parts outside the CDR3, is SAVISQKPSRDICQRGTSLTIQCQVDSQVTMMFWYRQQPGQSLTLIATANQGSEATYESGFVIDKFPISRPNLTFSTLTVSNMSPEDSSIYLCSVEGGDSGNTIYFGEGSWLTVV.

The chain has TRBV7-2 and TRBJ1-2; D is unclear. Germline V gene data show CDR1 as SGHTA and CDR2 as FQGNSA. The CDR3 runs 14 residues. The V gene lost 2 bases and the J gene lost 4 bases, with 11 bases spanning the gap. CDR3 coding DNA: TGTGCCAGCAGCTTAATAGGGAATGGCTATGGCTACACCTTC. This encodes CASSLIGNGYGYTF. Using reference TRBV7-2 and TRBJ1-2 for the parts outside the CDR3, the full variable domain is GAGVSQSPSNKVTEKGKDVELRCDPISGHTALYWYRQSLGQGLEFLIYFQGNSAPDKSGLPSDRFSAERTGGSVSTLTIQRTQQEDSAVYLCASSLIGNGYGYTFGSGTRLTVV.

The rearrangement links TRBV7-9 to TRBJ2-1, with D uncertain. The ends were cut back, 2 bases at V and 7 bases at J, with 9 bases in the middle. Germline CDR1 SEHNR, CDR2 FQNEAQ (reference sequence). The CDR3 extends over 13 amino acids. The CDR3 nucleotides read TGTGCCAGCAGCTTATTAGGTAGGAATGAGCAGTTCTTC. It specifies CASSLLGRNEQFF.